Listed below are T cell receptor beta chains from one sample, sequenced in a study of T cells in Graves' hyperthyroidism and ophthalmopathy. Each CDR3 protein gets one entry after TCRdb re-called the multiplex PCR reads with MiXCR. This sample has roughly 100,000 distinct CDR3 sequences, with about 51% found just once. Sequencing was carried out using blood. The receptors shown here come from a woman aged 40 to 50 with Graves' hyperthyroidism. Each CDR3 is given with its conserved first and last residue. A D gene is named only where the DNA matches it firmly. Size is omitted from some rows. Given values are once, few, many or a class for expanded clones.

>NA|NA|TRBJ2-5|TRBV15
CATSAQGGEETQYF
TGCGCCACCAGCGCACAGGGTGGGGAAGAGACCCAGTACTTC
>NA|NA|TRBJ2-7|TRBV7-2
CASSSGRRGPYEQYF
TGTGCCAGCAGTTCCGGACGGAGGGGCCCCTACGAGCAGTACTTC
>TRBD2|many|TRBJ2-5|TRBV5-1
CASSESSGEQETQYF
TGCGCCAGCAGCGAATCTAGCGGAGAGCAAGAGACCCAGTACTTC
>NA|many|TRBJ2-7|TRBV4-2
CASSPQRSSYEQYF
TGTGCCAGCAGCCCCCAGCGGAGCTCCTACGAGCAGTACTTC
>NA|few|TRBJ2-2|TRBV27
CASSTSLGELFF
TGTGCCAGCAGCACTAGTTTGGGGGAGCTGTTTTTT
>TRBD1|NA|TRBJ1-1|TRBV29-1
CSVVPGGVNTEAFF
TGCAGCGTAGTACCAGGGGGCGTGAACACTGAAGCTTTCTTT
>NA|NA|TRBJ2-5|TRBV7-2
CASSFYICSASRDGHTQETQYF
NA
>NA|many|TRBJ2-7|TRBV6-5
CASSYSIRWSEQYF
TGTGCCAGCAGTTACTCGATCCGGTGGTCCGAGCAGTACTTC
>NA|NA|TRBJ1-3|TRBV6-5
CASSNSLGGQRNTIYF
TGTGCCAGCAGTAACAGTCTTGGGGGGCAAAGAAACACCATATATTTT
>NA|many|TRBJ2-5|TRBV25-1
CASGVGGSETQYF
TGTGCCAGCGGGGTAGGAGGTTCCGAGACCCAGTACTTC
>NA|NA|TRBJ1-4|TRBV15
CATSIGVNEKLFF
TGTGCCACCAGCATTGGAGTTAACGAAAAACTGTTTTTT
>NA|medium-sized|TRBJ2-7|TRBV29-1
CSVPGAGAYEQYF
TGCAGCGTTCCGGGGGCCGGGGCCTACGAGCAGTACTTC
>TRBD1|few|TRBJ1-2|TRBV6-5
CATFRGQGARGGYTF
TGTGCCACCTTTCGGGGACAGGGGGCGAGGGGAGGCTACACCTTC
>NA|NA|TRBJ1-1|TRBV7-2
CASSQGGAEAFF
TGTGCCAGCAGCCAAGGTGGGGCTGAAGCTTTCTTT
>NA|many|TRBJ1-1|TRBV12-3/TRBV12-4
CASWRVGGTEAFF
TGTGCCAGTTGGAGGGTGGGGGGCACTGAAGCTTTCTTT
>NA|many|TRBJ1-1|TRBV29-1
CSVERGNTEAFF
TGCAGCGTTGAGAGGGGCAACACTGAAGCTTTCTTT
>NA|many|TRBJ2-7|TRBV7-9
CASSLRGGAANEQYF
TGTGCCAGCAGCTTAAGGGGGGGGGCAGCGAACGAGCAGTACTTC
>NA|NA|TRBJ2-6|TRBV7-3
CASSLMGSQGGFKENVLTF
TGTGCCAGCAGCTTAATGGGGAGCCAGGGGGGATTTAAGGAAAACGTCCTGACTTTC
>NA|NA|TRBJ1-5|TRBV20-1
CSARSQRESDTQHF
TGCAGTGCTAGATCCCAGCGGGAGTCGGATACGCAGCATTTT
>TRBD2|NA|TRBJ2-5|TRBV11-3
CASSLRGTSVETQYF
TGTGCCAGCAGCCTGCGGGGGACTAGCGTGGAGACCCAGTACTTC
>NA|many|TRBJ1-6|TRBV7-9
CASSPGTDNSPLHF
TGTGCCAGCAGCCCCGGGACCGATAATTCACCCCTCCACTTT
>NA|NA|TRBJ1-1|TRBV5-1
CASSLVMGAFF
TGCGCCAGCAGCTTGGTGATGGGGGCTTTCTTT
>TRBD2|NA|TRBJ2-5|TRBV19
CASRLAARTQYF
TGTGCCAGTCGGCTAGCGGCAAGGACCCAGTACTTC
>NA|many|TRBJ2-7|TRBV7-6
CASSLGVGRTYEQYF
TGTGCCAGCAGCTTAGGGGTAGGGAGGACCTACGAGCAGTACTTC
>TRBD1|NA|TRBJ1-5|TRBV19
CASSRAGQGNQPQHF
TGTGCCAGTAGTCGTGCGGGACAGGGTAATCAGCCCCAGCATTTT
>TRBD2|NA|TRBJ2-5|TRBV11-2
CASSYRQPGLAGLETQYF
TGTGCCAGCAGCTATCGTCAGCCGGGACTAGCGGGACTAGAGACCCAGTACTTC
>NA|NA|TRBJ2-5|TRBV7-3
CASSNGQTQETQYF
TGTGCCAGCAGTAACGGACAGACCCAAGAGACCCAGTACTTC
>NA|NA|TRBJ2-2|TRBV10-3
CATARGDTGELFF
TGTGCCACCGCGAGGGGGGACACCGGGGAGCTGTTTTTT
>TRBD2|NA|TRBJ2-5|TRBV5-4
CASSPTSGRETQYF
TGCGCCAGCAGCCCGACTAGCGGGAGGGAGACCCAGTACTTC
>NA|NA|TRBJ1-5|TRBV2
CASSERGIGNQPQHF
TGTGCCAGCAGTGAGAGGGGGATAGGGAATCAGCCCCAGCATTTT
>NA|NA|TRBJ2-2|TRBV2
CASSGEGREMFF
TGTGCCAGCAGTGGAGAGGGCAGGGAGATGTTTTTT
>TRBD2|many|TRBJ2-7|TRBV4-2
CASREAGGSYEQYF
TGTGCCAGCAGGGAGGCGGGAGGGTCCTACGAGCAGTACTTC
>NA|NA|TRBJ1-1|TRBV29-1
CSPDRNTEAFF
TGCAGCCCGGACAGGAACACTGAAGCTTTCTTT
>NA|NA|TRBJ1-3|TRBV4-1
CASSQEVGGLNTIYF
TGCGCCAGCAGCCAAGAAGTTGGTGGCCTAAACACCATATATTTT
>NA|many|TRBJ1-4|TRBV4-1
CASSQDSRRDLFF
TGCGCCAGCAGCCAAGACTCGAGACGGGACCTGTTTTTT
>NA|many|TRBJ1-6|TRBV6-5
CASSSGGHYNSPLHF
TGTGCCAGCAGTTCTGGGGGGCACTATAATTCACCCCTCCACTTT
>TRBD1|NA|TRBJ1-2|TRBV29-1
CSVDRTGVYGYTF
TGCAGCGTTGATAGGACAGGGGTCTATGGCTACACCTTC
>TRBD1|NA|TRBJ2-2|TRBV4-2
CVSRPGQFTGELFF
TGTGTCAGCAGACCGGGACAGTTCACCGGGGAGCTGTTTTTT
>NA|many|TRBJ1-6|TRBV7-2
CASSLGGGSPLHF
TGCGCCAGCAGCCTAGGGGGAGGTTCACCCCTCCACTTT
>NA|NA|TRBJ1-1|TRBV7-9
CASRLGVIGGTEVFF
TGTGCCAGCAGGCTCGGGGTGATCGGGGGCACTGAAGTTTTCTTT
>NA|few|TRBJ1-2|TRBV10-2
CASSETAVHGYTF
TGCGCCAGCAGTGAAACCGCCGTCCATGGCTACACCTTC
>TRBD2|NA|TRBJ2-7|TRBV20-1
CSARSGRWYEQYF
TGCAGTGCTAGGAGCGGGAGGTGGTACGAGCAGTACTTC
>NA|many|TRBJ2-2|TRBV5-5
CASTPGGTNTGELFF
TGTGCCAGCACCCCAGGTGGGACGAACACCGGGGAGCTGTTTTTT
>NA|NA|TRBJ2-5|TRBV20-1
CSASGSETQYF
TGCAGTGCTAGCGGGAGTGAGACCCAGTACTTC
>NA|many|TRBJ2-2|TRBV7-2
CASSLGRLTGELFF
TGTGCCAGCAGCTTAGGGAGGTTAACCGGGGAGCTGTTTTTT